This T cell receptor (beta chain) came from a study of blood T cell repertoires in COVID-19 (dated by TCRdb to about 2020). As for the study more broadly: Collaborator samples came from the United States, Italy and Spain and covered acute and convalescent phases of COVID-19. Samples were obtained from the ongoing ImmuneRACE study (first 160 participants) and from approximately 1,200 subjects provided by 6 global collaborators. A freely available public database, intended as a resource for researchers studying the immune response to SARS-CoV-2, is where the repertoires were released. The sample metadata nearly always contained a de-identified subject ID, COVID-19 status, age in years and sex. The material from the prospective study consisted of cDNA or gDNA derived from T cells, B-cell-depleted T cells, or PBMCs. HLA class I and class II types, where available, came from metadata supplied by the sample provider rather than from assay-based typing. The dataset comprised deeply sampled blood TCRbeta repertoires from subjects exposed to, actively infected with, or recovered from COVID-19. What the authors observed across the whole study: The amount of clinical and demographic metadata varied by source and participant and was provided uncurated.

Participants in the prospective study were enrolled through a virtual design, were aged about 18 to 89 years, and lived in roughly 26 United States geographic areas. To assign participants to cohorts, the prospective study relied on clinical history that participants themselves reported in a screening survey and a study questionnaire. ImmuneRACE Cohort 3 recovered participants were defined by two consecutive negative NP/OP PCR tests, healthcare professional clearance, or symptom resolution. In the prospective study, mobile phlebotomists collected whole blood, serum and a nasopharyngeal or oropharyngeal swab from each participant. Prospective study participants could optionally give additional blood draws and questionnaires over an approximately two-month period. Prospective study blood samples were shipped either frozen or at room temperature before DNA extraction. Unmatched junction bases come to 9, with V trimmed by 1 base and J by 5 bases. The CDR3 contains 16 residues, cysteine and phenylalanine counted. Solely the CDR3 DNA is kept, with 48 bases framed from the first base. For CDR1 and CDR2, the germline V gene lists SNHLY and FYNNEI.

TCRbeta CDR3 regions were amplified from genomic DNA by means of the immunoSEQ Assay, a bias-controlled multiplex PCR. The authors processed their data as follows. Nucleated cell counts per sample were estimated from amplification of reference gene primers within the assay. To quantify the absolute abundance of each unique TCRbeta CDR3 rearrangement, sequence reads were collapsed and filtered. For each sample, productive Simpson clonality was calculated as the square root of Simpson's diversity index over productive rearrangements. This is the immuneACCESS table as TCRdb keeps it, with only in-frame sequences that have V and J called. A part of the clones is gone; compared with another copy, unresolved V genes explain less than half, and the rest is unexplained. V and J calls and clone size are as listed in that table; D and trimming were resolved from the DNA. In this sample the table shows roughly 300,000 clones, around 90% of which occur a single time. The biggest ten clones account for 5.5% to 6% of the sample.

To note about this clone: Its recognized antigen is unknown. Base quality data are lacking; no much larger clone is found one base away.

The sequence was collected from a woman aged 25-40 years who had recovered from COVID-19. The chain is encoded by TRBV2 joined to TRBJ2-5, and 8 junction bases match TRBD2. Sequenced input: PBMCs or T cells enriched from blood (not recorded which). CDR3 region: CASSEGLAGRRETQYF. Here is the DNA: TGTGCCAGCAGTGAAGGATTAGCGGGGCGCCGGGAGACCCAGTACTTC.